Judged by abundance, the clone carrying this T cell receptor (beta chain) is medium-sized. Its matching antigen is unknown. Looked up from germline, CDR1 is SGHTA and CDR2 is FQGNSA. V shed 8 bases, J shed 6 bases, and the junction held 5 bases outside the gene matches. CDR3 length: 13 residues. This specimen comes from a study of HIV-infected patients and healthy controls. Whole-study results and caveats: CMV-associated CDR3s mostly grew nonsignificantly during therapy, while HIV-associated CDR3s declined significantly.

The repertoire came from unfractionated whole blood and reflected all unsorted peripheral T cells. cDNA was made from approximately 0.55 ug RNA using alpha and beta constant primers. Separate chain-specific third strand synthesis with multiplexing indices produced the alpha and beta libraries. MiXCR was run by TCRdb on the 5' RACE reads, yielding one entry per CDR3 protein. The profile shows 4,500 to 7,000 distinct CDR3 sequences, approximately 10% of them singletons. Sample: blood, taken before antiretroviral therapy. This sequence joins TRBV7-2 and TRBJ1-5; TRBD1 matches at 9 bases. This receptor was taken from an adult with HIV infection. DNA of the CDR3: TGTGCCAGCGGGGGACAGGGATTTCAGCCCCAGCATTTT. Protein: CASGGQGFQPQHF.